The T cell receptor beta chain under discussion was sequenced for a study of T cells after yellow fever vaccination. V lost 5 bases and J lost 6, with 9 bases in between. The germline V gene encodes CDR1 KGHDR and CDR2 SFDVKD. The CDR3 runs to 13 residues. Study-level results: On re-exposure, the response was weaker but peaked faster, at day 5 versus 15.

TCRdb used MiXCR to reprocess the 5' RACE reads, holding one entry per CDR3 protein. Altogether 25,000 to 30,000 distinct CDR3 sequences are present, 5% to 6% being singletons, with the ten largest covering roughly 39%. In its sample, this clonotype was seen many times. Its matching antigen is unknown. This rearrangement joins TRBV24-1 to TRBJ2-2, with a possible D match to TRBD2 (5 bases). This TCR came from a man aged 30 to 39 who received the YFV17D yellow fever vaccine. The specimen was CD8+ T cells sorted from PBMCs, collected 10 days after the yellow fever booster vaccination. The chain's CDR3 is CATSAGSAGELFF. DNA of the CDR3: TGTGCCACCAGTGCTGGGAGCGCCGGGGAGCTGTTTTTT.